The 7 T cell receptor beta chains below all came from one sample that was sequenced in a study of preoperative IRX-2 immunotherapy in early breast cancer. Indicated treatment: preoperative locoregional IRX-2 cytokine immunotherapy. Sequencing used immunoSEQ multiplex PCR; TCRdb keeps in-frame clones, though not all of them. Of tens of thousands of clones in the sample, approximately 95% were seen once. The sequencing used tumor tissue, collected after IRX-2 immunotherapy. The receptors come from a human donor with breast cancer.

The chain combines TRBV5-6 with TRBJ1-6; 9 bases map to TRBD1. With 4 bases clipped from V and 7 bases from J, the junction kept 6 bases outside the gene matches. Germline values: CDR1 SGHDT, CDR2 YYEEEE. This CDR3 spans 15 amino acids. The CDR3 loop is CASSGETGGNSPLHF. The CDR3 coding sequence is TGTGCCAGCAGCGGGGAGACAGGGGGGAATTCACCCCTCCACTTT.

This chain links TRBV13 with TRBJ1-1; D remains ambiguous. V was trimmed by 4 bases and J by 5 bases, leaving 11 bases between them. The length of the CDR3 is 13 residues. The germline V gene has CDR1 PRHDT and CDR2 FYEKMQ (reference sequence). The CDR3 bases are TGTGCCAGCAGCTCACTTAGCGGGACTGAAGCTTTCTTT. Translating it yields CASSSLSGTEAFF.

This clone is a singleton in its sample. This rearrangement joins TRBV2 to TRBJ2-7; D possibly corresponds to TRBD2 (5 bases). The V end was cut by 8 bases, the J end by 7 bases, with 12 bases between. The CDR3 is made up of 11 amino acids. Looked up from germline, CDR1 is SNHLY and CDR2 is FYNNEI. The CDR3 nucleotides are TGTGCCAGCGGCCCGTTAGCGGAGCAGTACTTC. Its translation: CASGPLAEQYF.

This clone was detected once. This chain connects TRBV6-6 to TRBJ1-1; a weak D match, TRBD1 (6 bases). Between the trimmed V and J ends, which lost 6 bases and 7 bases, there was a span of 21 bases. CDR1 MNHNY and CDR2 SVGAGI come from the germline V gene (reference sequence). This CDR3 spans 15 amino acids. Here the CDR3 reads CASSRNMGHRIEAFF. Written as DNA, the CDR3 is TGTGCCAGCAGCCGTAATATGGGACACAGGATTGAAGCTTTCTTT.

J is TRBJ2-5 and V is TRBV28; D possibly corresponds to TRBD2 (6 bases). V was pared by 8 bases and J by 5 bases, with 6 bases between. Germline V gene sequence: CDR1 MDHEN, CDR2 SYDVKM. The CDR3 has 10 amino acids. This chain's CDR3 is CASGGETQYF. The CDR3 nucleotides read TGTGCCAGCGGAGGGGAGACCCAGTACTTC. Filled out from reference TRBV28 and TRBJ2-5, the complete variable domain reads DVKVTQSSRYLVKRTGEKVFLECVQDMDHENMFWYRQDPGLGLRLIYFSYDVKMKEKGDIPEGYSVSREKKERFSLILESASTNQTSMYLCASGGETQYFGPGTRLLVL.

The CDR3 region is CASTIAGGTYEQYF. DNA of the CDR3: TGTGCCAGCACGATAGCGGGGGGCACCTACGAGCAGTACTTC. V gene TRBV2 combines with J gene TRBJ2-7; 10 bases are shared with TRBD2. V shed 7 bases and J 2 bases; nucleotides not matched to a gene: 5. Per the germline V gene, CDR1 is SNHLY and CDR2 is FYNNEI. This CDR3 contains 14 residues.

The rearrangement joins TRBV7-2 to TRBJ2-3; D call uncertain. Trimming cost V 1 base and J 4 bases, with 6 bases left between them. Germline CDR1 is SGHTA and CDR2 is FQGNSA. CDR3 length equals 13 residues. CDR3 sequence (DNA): TGTGCCAGCAGCTTAGACCGACCAGATACGCAGTATTTT. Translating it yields CASSLDRPDTQYF. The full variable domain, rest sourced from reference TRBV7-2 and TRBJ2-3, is GAGVSQSPSNKVTEKGKDVELRCDPISGHTALYWYRQSLGQGLEFLIYFQGNSAPDKSGLPSDRFSAERTGGSVSTLTIQRTQQEDSAVYLCASSLDRPDTQYFGPGTRLTVL.